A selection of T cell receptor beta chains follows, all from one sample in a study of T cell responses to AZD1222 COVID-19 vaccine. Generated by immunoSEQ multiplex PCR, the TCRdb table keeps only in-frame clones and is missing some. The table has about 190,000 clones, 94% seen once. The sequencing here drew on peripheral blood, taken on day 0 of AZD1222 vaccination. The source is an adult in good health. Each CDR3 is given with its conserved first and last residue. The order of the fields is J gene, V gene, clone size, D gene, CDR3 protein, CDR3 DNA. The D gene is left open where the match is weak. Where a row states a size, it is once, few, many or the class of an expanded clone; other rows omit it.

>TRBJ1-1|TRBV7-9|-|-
CASSFRGRDTEAFF
TGTGCCAGCAGCTTCCGGGGGCGTGACACTGAAGCTTTCTTT
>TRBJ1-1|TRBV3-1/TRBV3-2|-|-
CASSQRIGNTEAFF
TGTGCCAGCAGCCAAAGAATCGGCAACACTGAAGCTTTCTTT
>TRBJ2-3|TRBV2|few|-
CASTSQQGRSTDTQYF
TGTGCCAGCACCTCTCAACAGGGTCGGAGCACAGATACGCAGTATTTT
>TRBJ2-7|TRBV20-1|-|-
CSASALFDYEQYF
TGCAGTGCTAGTGCGCTCTTCGATTACGAGCAGTACTTC
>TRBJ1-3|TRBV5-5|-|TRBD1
CASSGQGPSGNTIYF
TGTGCCAGCAGCGGACAGGGTCCGTCCGGAAACACCATATATTTT
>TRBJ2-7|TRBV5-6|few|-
CASSPYPKGWESSYEQYF
TGTGCCAGCAGCCCGTACCCGAAGGGGTGGGAGAGCTCCTACGAGCAGTACTTC
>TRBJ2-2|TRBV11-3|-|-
CASSFNTGELFF
TGTGCCAGCAGCTTCAACACCGGGGAGCTGTTTTTT
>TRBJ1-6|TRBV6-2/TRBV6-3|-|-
CASSRYASSYNSPLHF
TGTGCCAGCAGTCGCTACGCGAGCTCCTATAATTCACCCCTCCACTTT
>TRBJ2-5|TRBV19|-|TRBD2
CASSIRGRGETQYF
TGTGCCAGTAGTATAAGAGGGAGGGGAGAGACCCAGTACTTC
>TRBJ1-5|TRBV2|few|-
CASRPDTSNQPQHF
TGTGCCAGCAGACCTGACACCTCCAATCAGCCCCAGCATTTT
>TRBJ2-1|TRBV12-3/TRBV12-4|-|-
CASRTTGWNEQFF
TGTGCCAGCAGAACCACAGGGTGGAATGAGCAGTTCTTC
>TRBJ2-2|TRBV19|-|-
CASMAPFRTTGELFF
TGTGCCAGTATGGCCCCATTTCGGACAACCGGGGAGCTGTTTTTT
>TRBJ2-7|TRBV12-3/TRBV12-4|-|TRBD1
CASRSTGWYEQYF
TGTGCCAGCAGGTCGACAGGGTGGTACGAGCAGTACTTC
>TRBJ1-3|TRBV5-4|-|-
CASSLHVGNTIYF
TGTGCCAGCAGCTTGCACGTGGGAAACACCATATATTTT